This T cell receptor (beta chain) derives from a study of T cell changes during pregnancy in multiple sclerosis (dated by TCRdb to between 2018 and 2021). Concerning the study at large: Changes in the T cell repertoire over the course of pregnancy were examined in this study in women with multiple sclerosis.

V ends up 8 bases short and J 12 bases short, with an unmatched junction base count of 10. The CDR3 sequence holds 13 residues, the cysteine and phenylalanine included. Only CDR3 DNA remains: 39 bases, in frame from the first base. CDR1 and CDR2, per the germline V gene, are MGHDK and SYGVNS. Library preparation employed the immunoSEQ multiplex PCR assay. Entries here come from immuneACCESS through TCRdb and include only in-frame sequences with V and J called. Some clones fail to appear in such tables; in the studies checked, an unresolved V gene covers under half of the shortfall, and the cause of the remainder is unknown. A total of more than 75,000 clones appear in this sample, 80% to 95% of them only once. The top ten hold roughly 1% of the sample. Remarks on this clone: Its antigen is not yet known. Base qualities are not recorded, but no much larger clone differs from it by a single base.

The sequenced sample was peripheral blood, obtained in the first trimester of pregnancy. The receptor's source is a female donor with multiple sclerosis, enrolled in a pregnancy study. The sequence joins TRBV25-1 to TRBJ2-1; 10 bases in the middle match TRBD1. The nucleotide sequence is TGTGCCAGCGCCCCAGCGGACAGGGGGAGGCAGTTCTTC. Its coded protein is CASAPADRGRQFF. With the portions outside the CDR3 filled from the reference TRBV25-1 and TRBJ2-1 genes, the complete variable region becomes EADIYQTPRYLVIGTGKKITLECSQTMGHDKMYWYQQDPGMELHLIHYSYGVNSTEKGDLSSESTVSRIRTEHFPLTLESARPSHTSQYLCASAPADRGRQFFGPGTRLTVL.